This T cell receptor beta chain was found in a study of T cells after yellow fever vaccination. There are 12 residues in the CDR3. V dropped 10 bases and J dropped 2 bases, with 11 bases sitting between them. Germline CDR1 and CDR2: LGHDT and YNNKEL (reference sequence). Study outcomes and limitations: Researchers report a weaker secondary response that nonetheless peaked faster, day 5 versus 15.

This clonotype was detected ten times or more. Template switching with 5'RACE generated the TCR cDNA and added a universal primer site and UMIs. TCRdb itself ran the 5' RACE reads through MiXCR, one entry per CDR3 protein. The sample carries more than 25,000 distinct CDR3 sequences, 4% to 5% recorded once. The rearrangement joins TRBV3-1 to TRBJ1-2, with no clear D. This receptor was taken from a man younger than 35 who received the YFV17D yellow fever vaccine. This specimen consisted of PBMCs, either bulk or a sorted T-cell subset (CD4+, CD8+, memory, or dextramer-sorted; not recorded which), obtained on the day of the yellow fever booster vaccination. CDR3 loop: CATSFGNYGYTF. The CDR3 DNA is TGTGCCACCAGTTTCGGGAACTATGGCTACACCTTC. Full variable domain (remainder filled in from reference TRBV3-1 and TRBJ1-2): DTAVSQTPKYLVTQMGNDKSIKCEQNLGHDTMYWYKQDSKKFLKIMFSYNNKELIINETVPNRFSPKSPDKAHLNLHINSLELGDSAVYFCATSFGNYGYTFGSGTRLTVV.